The 21 T cell receptor beta chains in this list originate from one sample, sequenced in a study of regulatory T cells in long-lasting Graves disease. As to time point: newly diagnosed GD, antithyroid drugs for less than 3 months. The TCR library was made from RNA that had been extracted from PBMCs in TRIzol. Researchers made TCR beta libraries by using iRepertoire HTBI primers and running Arm-PCR on CDR3 regions. TCRdb re-analysed the multiplex PCR reads in MiXCR, keeping a single row per CDR3 protein. The table shows about 440,000 distinct CDR3 sequences, with about 16% occurring only once. These data were likewise used in another study, on T cells in Graves' hyperthyroidism and ophthalmopathy.

The sequencing used peripheral blood mononuclear cells (PBMCs), collected at new diagnosis, from a patient treated with antithyroid drugs. The source of these receptors is a woman under 40 with Graves disease.

The table lists this clonotype with many counts. The chain carries TRBV30 and TRBJ2-2; D remains unclear. V was shortened by 1 base and J by 5 bases, with 11 bases between the two germline ends. This CDR3 has 14 residues. Germline values: CDR1 GTSNPN, CDR2 SVGIG (reference sequence). DNA of the CDR3: TGTGCCTGGAGTGGCTCCTTTACGACCGGGGAGCTGTTTTTT. Amino acids: CAWSGSFTTGELFF.

The table lists this clonotype with many counts. CDR3 in DNA: TGTGCCAGCAGCCCCAGGGGGCGCGGCACCGGGGAGCTGTTTTTT. This translates into CASSPRGRGTGELFF. The chain joins TRBV3-1 to TRBJ2-2; 8 nucleotides agree with TRBD1. Germline V gene sequence: CDR1 LGHDT, CDR2 YNNKEL (reference sequence). This CDR3 has 15 amino acids. Losses at the gene ends were 4 bases for V and 4 bases for J; bases not matched to a gene: 5.

This clonotype was seen ten or more times. V and J are TRBV5-1 and TRBJ2-3, with TRBD1 matching over 8 bases. There are 16 residues in the CDR3. The germline V gene has CDR1 SGHRS and CDR2 YFSETQ. V was pared by 1 base and J by 0 bases, with 4 bases of the junction left unmatched. As DNA, the CDR3 is TGCGCCAGCAGCTTGACACGACAGGGGAGCACAGATACGCAGTATTTT. Encoded protein: CASSLTRQGSTDTQYF.

This clonotype has a count of ten or more. The chain joins TRBV6-1 to TRBJ2-3, with TRBD1 identical over 7 bases. Germline V gene data show CDR1 as MNHNS and CDR2 as SASEGT. This CDR3 comprises 14 residues. Losses at the gene ends were 6 bases for V and 3 bases for J; bases not matched to a gene: 6. The CDR3 DNA reads as TGTGCCAGCAGCTTCGGGACAGATACAGATACGCAGTATTTT. Its translation: CASSFGTDTDTQYF.

The chain combines TRBV12-3 or TRBV12-4 with TRBJ2-3, with D perhaps matching TRBD1 or TRBD2 (5 bases each). Trimming left V 10 bases short and J 5 bases short, with 37 bases between. The CDR3 length is 20 residues. CDR3 amino acids: CAITSDLYPRDPGGGDTQYF. In nucleotides, the CDR3 is TGTGCCATTACCTCCGACCTTTACCCCCGGGACCCCGGCGGCGGAGATACGCAGTATTTT.

This clonotype showed up many times. One junction end does not reproduce the germline sequence, and a read error may be involved. The chain recombines TRBV5-1 with TRBJ1-2; a possible D gene is TRBD1 (6 bases). Germline CDR1 and CDR2: SGHRS and YFSETQ. The length of the CDR3 is 14 residues. The CDR3 DNA is TGTGCCAGCAGCATTGTGGGGGCGAACTATGGCTACACCTTC. Translated: CASSIVGANYGYTF.

This clonotype occurred many times. This sequence joins TRBV12-3 or TRBV12-4 and TRBJ1-1, with a weak D call TRBD1 (5 bases). There are 13 residues in the CDR3. The V end lost 3 bases, the J end lost 4 bases, and 9 bases lay between the germline ends. The CDR3 DNA reads TGTGCCAGCAGTTTGAGGGGCGTCACTGAAGCTTTCTTT. This gives the protein CASSLRGVTEAFF.

The sample holds a few counts of this clonotype. The chain employs TRBV19 and TRBJ2-2; D possibly corresponds to TRBD2 (6 bases). Germline CDR1 reads LNHDA; CDR2 reads SQIVND (reference sequence). V dropped 7 bases and J dropped 0 bases, with 21 bases sitting between them. This CDR3 is built from 18 residues. The CDR3 region has the DNA TGTGCCAGTAAGCCCCAGGCCTGGGCGGGGCCGAACACCGGGGAGCTGTTTTTT. This gives the protein CASKPQAWAGPNTGELFF. The whole variable domain, remainder taken from reference TRBV19 and TRBJ2-2, is DGGITQSPKYLFRKEGQNVTLSCEQNLNHDAMYWYRQDPGQGLRLIYYSQIVNDFQKGDIAEGYSVSREKKESFPLTVTSAQKNPTAFYLCASKPQAWAGPNTGELFFGEGSRLTVL.

Ten or more counts support this clonotype. V is TRBV18 and J is TRBJ1-1, with D perhaps matching TRBD1 (6 bases). CDR1 is KGHSH and CDR2 is LQKENI in the germline V gene. The CDR3 sequence is 15 residues long. The V gene lost 0 bases and the J gene lost 1 base, with 9 bases spanning the gap. The CDR3 reads CASSPPPGANTEAFF. The CDR3 bases are TGTGCCAGCTCACCACCCCCAGGGGCGAACACTGAAGCTTTCTTT. Looking up the rest from reference TRBV18 and TRBJ1-1 gives the full variable domain: NAGVMQNPRHLVRRRGQEARLRCSPMKGHSHVYWYRQLPEEGLKFMVYLQKENIIDESGMPKERFSAEFPKEGPSILRIQQVVRGDSAAYFCASSPPPGANTEAFFGQGTRLTVV.

This clonotype has at least ten counts. V usage is TRBV28 and J usage is TRBJ2-1, with 8 nucleotides matching TRBD1. Germline trimming cut 5 bases from V and 4 bases from J; bases unmatched to any gene: 10. This CDR3 is 16 amino acids long. From germline, CDR1 is MDHEN and CDR2 SYDVKM. This CDR3 is CASSRQGTNYYNEQFF. CDR3 sequence (DNA): TGTGCCAGCAGTCGACAGGGGACCAACTATTACAATGAGCAGTTCTTC.

This clonotype was found once. The chain joins TRBV6-5 to TRBJ1-3, with no clear D. The V end lost 2 bases, the J end lost 0 bases, and 17 bases lay between the germline ends. CDR3 length: 18 amino acids. The V gene's germline CDR1 is MNHEY and CDR2 SVGAGI. The CDR3 sequence is CASSYRAGALPSGNTIYF. The CDR3 nucleotides are TGTGCCAGCAGTTACCGGGCAGGAGCTCTACCCTCTGGAAACACCATATATTTT.

The chain carries TRBV29-1 and TRBJ2-2; no reliable D call. Germline assignment: CDR1 SQVTM and CDR2 ANQGSEA. Trimming removed 6 bases at V and 5 bases at J, with 10 bases between. The CDR3 length is 12 residues. The CDR3 protein is CSVRLETGELFF. The CDR3 region has the DNA TGCAGCGTACGCTTGGAGACCGGGGAGCTGTTTTTT.

This sequence joins TRBV7-2 and TRBJ2-3; 7 bases align to TRBD2. This CDR3 spans 17 amino acids. J gave up 2 bases and V 1 base, and 9 bases lay outside the gene matches. In germline, CDR1 is SGHTA, CDR2 FQGNSA. The CDR3 DNA reads TGTGCCAGCAGCTTAGGGGGGGGGAGGGAGATCACAGATACGCAGTATTTT. It specifies CASSLGGGREITDTQYF.

This clonotype was seen just once. A read error may be the cause here, since a much bigger clone is one base away. J is TRBJ1-5 and V is TRBV19; 8 nucleotides line up with TRBD1. CDR1 LNHDA and CDR2 SQIVND come from the germline V gene (reference sequence). The trim removed 10 bases at V and 6 bases at J, leaving 14 bases unmatched. The CDR3 is 15 residues long. CDR3 coding DNA: TGTGCCAATACCAAGGGAGACAGGGGACGTCAGCCCCAGCATTTT. Translated, it gives CANTKGDRGRQPQHF. Together with reference TRBV19 and TRBJ1-5, the CDR3 gives the full variable domain: DGGITQSPKYLFRKEGQNVTLSCEQNLNHDAMYWYRQDPGQGLRLIYYSQIVNDFQKGDIAEGYSVSREKKESFPLTVTSAQKNPTAFYLCANTKGDRGRQPQHFGDGTRLSIL.

This clonotype was detected ten times or more. The genes are TRBV18 and TRBJ2-3; 12 nucleotides align to TRBD2. Per germline, CDR1 KGHSH and CDR2 LQKENI. CDR3 size: 16 residues. Trimming at V came to 2 bases and at J to 6 bases, leaving 6 bases not matched to a gene. The CDR3 DNA sequence: TGTGCCAGCTCACCAGGACTAGCGGGGCCGGCGGATACGCAGTATTTT. Encoded protein: CASSPGLAGPADTQYF.

This chain uses TRBV29-1 with TRBJ2-2; 10 nucleotides match TRBD1. This CDR3 contains 13 residues. CDR1 and CDR2 from the germline V gene are SQVTM and ANQGSEA. The CDR3 bases are TGCGGGACGGGACAGGGGCTCACCGGGGAGCTGTTTTTT. Its translation: CGTGQGLTGELFF.

This clonotype was counted ten times or more. The CDR3 region has the DNA TGCAGTGCCGTGACGGGAGGGAGCTCCTACAATGAGCAGTTCTTC. This gives the protein CSAVTGGSSYNEQFF. The chain links TRBV20-1 to TRBJ2-1; the match to TRBD2 covers 8 bases. J was trimmed by 0 bases and V by 6 bases; bases with no gene match: 7. CDR1 is DFQATT, CDR2 SNEGSKA, per germline (reference sequence). The CDR3 contains 15 residues.

At least ten counts were recorded for this clonotype. This chain joins TRBV7-9 and TRBJ2-7, with D tentatively TRBD2 (7 bases). V lost 1 base, J lost 3 bases, and 16 bases lay in between. CDR3 length: 16 residues. CDR1 and CDR2 (germline): SEHNR, FQNEAQ (reference sequence). In nucleotides, the CDR3 is TGTGCCAGCAGCTTAGAGGGGGACTACCTCTACTACGAGCAGTACTTC. Amino acid sequence: CASSLEGDYLYYEQYF.

This clonotype was picked up many times. The chain carries TRBV20-1 and TRBJ2-1; no firm D call. Per the germline V gene, CDR1 is DFQATT and CDR2 is SNEGSKA (reference sequence). The CDR3 contains 12 residues. Deletions cut 5 bases from V and 3 bases from J, with 8 bases between. The CDR3 reads CSARSVYNEQFF. Written as DNA, the CDR3 is TGCAGTGCTCGCTCCGTCTACAATGAGCAGTTCTTC.

As for this clonotype: A read error is possible here, since a much larger clone lies one base away. The rearrangement joins TRBV7-2 to TRBJ2-3; the match to TRBD2 covers 11 bases. Losses at the gene ends were 5 bases for V and 2 bases for J; bases not matched to a gene: 12. Germline CDR1 is SGHTA and CDR2 is FQGNSA. The CDR3 has 18 residues. This chain's CDR3 is CASSRGTSGYTITDTQYF. The CDR3 DNA reads as TGTGCCAGCAGCCGAGGGACTAGCGGATACACTATCACAGATACGCAGTATTTT.

This clonotype was detected many times. This chain connects TRBV27 to TRBJ2-2; D is ambiguous. The CDR3 length is 14 residues. Trimming removed 5 bases at V and 0 bases at J, with 7 bases between. CDR1 and CDR2 from the germline V gene are MNHEY and SMNVEV (reference sequence). CDR3 nucleotides: TGTGCCAGCAGTGTCTTCGCGAACACCGGGGAGCTGTTTTTT. Residues: CASSVFANTGELFF.